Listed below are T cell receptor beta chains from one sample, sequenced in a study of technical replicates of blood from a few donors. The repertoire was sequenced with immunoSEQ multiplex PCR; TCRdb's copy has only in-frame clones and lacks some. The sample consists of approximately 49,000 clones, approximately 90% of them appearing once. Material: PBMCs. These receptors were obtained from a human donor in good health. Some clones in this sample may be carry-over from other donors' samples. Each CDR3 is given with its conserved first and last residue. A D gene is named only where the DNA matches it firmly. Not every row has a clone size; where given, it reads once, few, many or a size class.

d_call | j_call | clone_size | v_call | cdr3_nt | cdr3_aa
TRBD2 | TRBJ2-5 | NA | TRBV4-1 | TGCGCCAGCAGCAAAAGTTCGGGAGGCATCGAGACCCAGTACTTC | CASSKSSGGIETQYF
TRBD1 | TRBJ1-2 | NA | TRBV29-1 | TGCAGCGTTTCCGGGACAGTGACGAATGGCTACACCTTC | CSVSGTVTNGYTF
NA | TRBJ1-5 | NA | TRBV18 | TGTGCCAGCTCACCGGGTTCTGGAGGGTATCAGCCCCAGCATTTT | CASSPGSGGYQPQHF
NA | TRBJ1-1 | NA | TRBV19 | TGTGCCAGTAGTATAGAAGCGGGACCCCCAGGGGAAGCTTTCTTT | CASSIEAGPPGEAFF
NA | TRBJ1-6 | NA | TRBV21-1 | TGTGCCAGCAGCAAAGTCCTCCCTGACACCGATAATTCACCCCTCCACTTT | CASSKVLPDTDNSPLHF
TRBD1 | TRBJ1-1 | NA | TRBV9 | TGTGCCAGCAAAGTAGGGACAGGGGGCGATGAAGCTTTCTTT | CASKVGTGGDEAFF
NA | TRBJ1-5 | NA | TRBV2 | TGTGCCAGCAAGGGGTCAGGGGTCCCCAATCAGCCCCAGCATTTT | CASKGSGVPNQPQHF
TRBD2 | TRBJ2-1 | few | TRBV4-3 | TGCGCCAGCAGTCAGACTAGCGGGGCCTACAATGAGCAGTTCTTC | CASSQTSGAYNEQFF
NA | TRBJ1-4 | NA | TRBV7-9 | TGTGCCAGCAGCTCCACTGAGTCAACTAATGAAAAACTGTTTTTT | CASSSTESTNEKLFF
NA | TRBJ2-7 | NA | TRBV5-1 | TGCGCCAGCAGCTTGGAGGTGGAGGGCGAGCAGTACTTC | CASSLEVEGEQYF
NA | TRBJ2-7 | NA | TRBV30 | TGTGCCTGGAGTGTACTAGGGGGGGGCTACGAGCAGTACTTC | CAWSVLGGGYEQYF
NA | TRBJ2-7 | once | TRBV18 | TGTGCCAGCTCACCAGGACTCCTCTACGAGCAGTACTTC | CASSPGLLYEQYF
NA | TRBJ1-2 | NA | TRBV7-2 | TGTGCCAGCAGCTTAGATCGGTCCTCCCGAGGCGGCTACACCTTC | CASSLDRSSRGGYTF
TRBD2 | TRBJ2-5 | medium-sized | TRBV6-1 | TGTGCCAGCATAGCGGGGGAATTTTCGGAGACCCAGTACTTC | CASIAGEFSETQYF
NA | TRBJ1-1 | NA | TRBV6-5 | TGTGCCAGCAGCTCCGGAGGGTCCGAAGCTTTCTTT | CASSSGGSEAFF
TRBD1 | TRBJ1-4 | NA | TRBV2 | TGTGCCAGCAGGGGGACAGGGTTTAATGAAAAACTGTTTTTT | CASRGTGFNEKLFF
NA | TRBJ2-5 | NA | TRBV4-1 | TGCGCCAGCAGCCAAGATCCCGGCGTGGGGAGCAAGATGGCCCAGTACTTC | CASSQDPGVGSKMAQYF
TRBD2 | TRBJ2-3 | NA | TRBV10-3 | TGTGCCATCAGTGAAGCGGGAGGGAGCACAGATACGCAGTATTTT | CAISEAGGSTDTQYF
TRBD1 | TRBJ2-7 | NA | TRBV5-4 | TGTGCCAGCGCAGAAAAACAGGGGGCTTACGAGCAGTACTTC | CASAEKQGAYEQYF
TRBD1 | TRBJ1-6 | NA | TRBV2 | TGTGCCAGCGGAGGGACAGGGGGGGGCAATTCACCCCTCCACTTT | CASGGTGGGNSPLHF
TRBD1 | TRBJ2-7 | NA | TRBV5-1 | TGCGCCAGCAGAAAGGGGACAGGGACCTACGAGCAGTACTTC | CASRKGTGTYEQYF
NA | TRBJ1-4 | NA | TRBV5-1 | TGCGCCAGCAGCGTCGGAGGTAGTGAAAAACTGTTTTTT | CASSVGGSEKLFF
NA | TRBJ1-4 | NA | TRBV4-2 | TGTGCCAGCAGCCAAGTTAAGGGGGAAAATGAAAAACTGTTTTTT | CASSQVKGENEKLFF
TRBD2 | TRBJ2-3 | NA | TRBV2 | TGTGCCAGCACCAGGACTAGCGGGAGGCCAGATACGCAGTATTTT | CASTRTSGRPDTQYF
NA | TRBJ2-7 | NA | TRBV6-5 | TGTGCCAGCAGTCCATCAACAGGGTTCTCCTACGAGCAGTACTTC | CASSPSTGFSYEQYF
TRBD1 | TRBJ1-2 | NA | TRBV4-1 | TGCGCCAGCAGCCAAGGGAGAACAGGGGCTAACTATGGCTACACCTTC | CASSQGRTGANYGYTF
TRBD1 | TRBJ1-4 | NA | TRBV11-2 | TGTGCCAGCAGCGCACGCCTCCGGGACAGGGAAGCTAATGAAAAACTGTTTTTT | CASSARLRDREANEKLFF
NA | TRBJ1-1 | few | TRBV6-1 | TGTGCCAGCAGTGAACCCGCGCTCGCGAACACTGAAGCTTTCTTT | CASSEPALANTEAFF
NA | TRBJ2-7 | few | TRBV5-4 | TGTGCCAGCAGCTCGGGAGCGGCGACTAGGGAGCAGTACTTC | CASSSGAATREQYF
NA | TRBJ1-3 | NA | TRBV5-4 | TGTGCCAGCAGCTTGGCCGGGGGAAACACCATATATTTT | CASSLAGGNTIYF
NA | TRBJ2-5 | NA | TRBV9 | TGTGCCAGCAGCGTAGATCTCACTCAAGAGACCCAGTACTTC | CASSVDLTQETQYF
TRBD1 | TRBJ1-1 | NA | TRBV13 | TGTGCCAGCAGCACGAGACAGGGTACGGGTGGCACTGAAGCTTTCTTT | CASSTRQGTGGTEAFF
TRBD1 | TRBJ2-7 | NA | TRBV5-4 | TGTGCCAGCACAAAGACAGGGGGCTACGAGCAGTACTTC | CASTKTGGYEQYF
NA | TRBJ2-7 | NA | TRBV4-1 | TGCGCCAGCAGCCATACGACAGAGTCCTACGAGCAGTACTTC | CASSHTTESYEQYF
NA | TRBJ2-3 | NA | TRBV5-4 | TGTGCCAGCACCATGGGGGGACTTAAAGTTACGACAGATACGCAGTATTTT | CASTMGGLKVTTDTQYF
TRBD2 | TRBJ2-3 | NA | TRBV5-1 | TGCGCCAGCAGCATACGAAGCGGGGGGGCAGATACGCAGTATTTT | CASSIRSGGADTQYF
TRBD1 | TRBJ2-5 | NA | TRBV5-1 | TGCGCCAGCAGCGCCGGGACAGGGACTTGGGAGTCCCAGTACTTC | CASSAGTGTWESQYF
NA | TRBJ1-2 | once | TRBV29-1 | TGCAGCGTTGAACAGGGAGGTGGCTACACCTTC | CSVEQGGGYTF
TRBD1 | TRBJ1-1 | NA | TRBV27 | TGTGCCAGCAGTTTGACAGGGCTCACTGAAGCTTTCTTT | CASSLTGLTEAFF
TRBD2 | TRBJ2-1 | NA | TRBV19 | TGTGCCAGTCGCGGGAGCTCCTACAATGAGCAGTTCTTC | CASRGSSYNEQFF
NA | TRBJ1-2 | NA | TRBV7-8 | TGTGCCAGCAGCCCCTACAGTTCTAACTATGGCTACACCTTC | CASSPYSSNYGYTF
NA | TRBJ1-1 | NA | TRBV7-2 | TGTGCCAGCGCCAAAAACAGAAACACTGAAGCTTTCTTT | CASAKNRNTEAFF
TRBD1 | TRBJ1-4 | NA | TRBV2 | TGTGCCAGCAGCCCGGGACAGAGTAATGAAAAACTGTTTTTT | CASSPGQSNEKLFF
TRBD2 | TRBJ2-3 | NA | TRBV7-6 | TGTGCCAGCAGCTTAGAAGAGGGTAGCGGGAGGGGTCTCGCAGATACGCAGTATTTT | CASSLEEGSGRGLADTQYF
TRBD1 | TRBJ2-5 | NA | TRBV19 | TGTGCCACCCAACCCCGGGACAGCTTCCAAGAGACCCAGTACTTC | CATQPRDSFQETQYF
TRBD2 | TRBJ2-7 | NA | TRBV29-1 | TGCAGTGGGACTAGCGGGATAAACGAGCAGTACTTC | CSGTSGINEQYF
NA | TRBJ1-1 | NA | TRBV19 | TGTGCCAGTAGTGTCAGGCAAATGAACACTGAAGCTTTCTTT | CASSVRQMNTEAFF
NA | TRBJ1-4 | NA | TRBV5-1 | TGCGCCAGCAGCTCCACAAGGGGACTTAATGAAAAACTGTTTTTT | CASSSTRGLNEKLFF
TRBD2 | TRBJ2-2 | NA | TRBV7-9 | TGTGCCAGCAACCCGGGAGGACTAGCGGGCACCGGGGAGCTGTTTTTT | CASNPGGLAGTGELFF
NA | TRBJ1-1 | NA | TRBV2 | TGTGCCAGCAGTGTGGGTGGCGGGAACACTGAAGCTTTCTTT | CASSVGGGNTEAFF